The T cell receptor beta chain under discussion was sequenced for a study of blood T cell repertoires in COVID-19 (dated by TCRdb to the early 2020s). About the investigation overall: Samples covering the acute and convalescent phases of COVID-19 were provided by collaborators in the United States, Italy and Spain. The material from the prospective study consisted of cDNA or gDNA derived from T cells, B-cell-depleted T cells, or PBMCs. Deeply sampled blood TCRbeta repertoires from subjects exposed to, actively infected with, or recovered from COVID-19 were included in the dataset. The repertoires were made available in a free public database intended to serve as a resource for research on the immune response to SARS-CoV-2. Samples were obtained from the ongoing ImmuneRACE study (first 160 participants) and from about 1,300 subjects provided by 6 global collaborators. Nearly every sample came with metadata listing a de-identified subject ID, COVID-19 status, age in years and sex. HLA class I and class II types, where available, came from metadata supplied by the sample provider rather than from assay-based typing.

What the research found in general, with its limitations: The quantity of clinical and demographic metadata differed by source and by participant and was supplied without curation.

V loses 1 base of germline sequence and J loses 1 base, and the interval between the two ends is 14 bases. The CDR3 goes from the cysteine to the phenylalanine over 16 residues. CDR3 DNA only is kept here, 48 bases in frame from base 1. The germline V gene gives CDR1 as MDHEN and CDR2 as SYDVKM. TCRbeta CDR3 regions were amplified from genomic DNA by means of the immunoSEQ Assay, a bias-controlled multiplex PCR. Concerning the study's data processing: Nucleated cell counts per sample were estimated from amplification of reference gene primers within the assay. Sequence reads were collapsed and filtered to measure the absolute abundance of every unique TCRbeta CDR3 rearrangement. For each sample, productive Simpson clonality was calculated by taking the square root of Simpson's diversity index across productive rearrangements. Sourced from immuneACCESS, this table was stored by TCRdb with only in-frame sequences that have V and J called. A share of the clones is absent; for the studies checked, an unresolved V gene accounts for under half, and the remainder has no known explanation. That table gives V, J and clone size, and the DNA gave D and trimming. The sample profile shows tens of thousands of clones; over 75% of them were found once. Jointly, the top ten make up 10% to 13% of the sample.

Details on this clone: The specificity of this receptor is unknown. There are no base qualities to consult, and no much larger clone falls within one base.

Each collaborating institution followed its own protocols to collect whole blood in K2EDTA tubes. For TCRbeta analysis, collaborator samples were shipped as frozen whole blood, as isolated PBMCs, or as DNA extracted from either sample type. Sequencing used peripheral blood. The rearrangement joined TRBV28 to TRBJ2-7; no D segment can be confidently identified. This TCR was sampled from a human donor in a cohort sampled during active COVID-19. The nucleotides are TGTGCCAGCAGTTTATTTGTCCAGATTTGGTCCTACGAGCAGTACTTC. Its protein is CASSLFVQIWSYEQYF.